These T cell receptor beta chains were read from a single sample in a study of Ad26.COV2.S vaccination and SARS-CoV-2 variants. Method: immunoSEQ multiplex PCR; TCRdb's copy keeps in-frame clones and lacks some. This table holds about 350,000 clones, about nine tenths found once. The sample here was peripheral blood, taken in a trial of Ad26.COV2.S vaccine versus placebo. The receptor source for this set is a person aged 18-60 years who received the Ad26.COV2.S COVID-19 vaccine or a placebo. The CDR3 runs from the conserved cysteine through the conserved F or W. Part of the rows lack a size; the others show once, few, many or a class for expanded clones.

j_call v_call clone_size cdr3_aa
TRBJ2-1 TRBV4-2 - CASSQDLNNEQFF
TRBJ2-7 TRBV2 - CASSSGGASGVDEQYF
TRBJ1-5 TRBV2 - CASSREQGSHSNQPQHF
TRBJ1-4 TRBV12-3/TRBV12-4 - CASSPRTEKLFF
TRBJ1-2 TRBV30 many CAFKRDRGFGAYGYTF
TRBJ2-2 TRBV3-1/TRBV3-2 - CASSPGRGHGELFF
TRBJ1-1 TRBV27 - CASSLWAPFGQNTEAFF
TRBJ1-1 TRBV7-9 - CASSSMDRGRNTEAFF
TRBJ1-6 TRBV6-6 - CASSPPGVRSYNSPLHF
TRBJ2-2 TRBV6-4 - CASSNRPNGGTGELFF
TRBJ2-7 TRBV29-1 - CSVEGQGGEQYF
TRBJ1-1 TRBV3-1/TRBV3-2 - CASSQEAGGAFF
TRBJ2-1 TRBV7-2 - CASSGPTIMVYNEQFF
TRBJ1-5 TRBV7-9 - CASSLDGGKNQPQHF
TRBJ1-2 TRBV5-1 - CASSPEGQGYGYTF
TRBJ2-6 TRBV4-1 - CASSPTAGTGANVLTF
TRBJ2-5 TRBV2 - CASSDETAGVRETQYF
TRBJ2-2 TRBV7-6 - CASSLAGINTGELFF
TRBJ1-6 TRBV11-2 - CASSSYGFWNSPLHF
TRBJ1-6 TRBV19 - CASGGTGGPYNSPLHF
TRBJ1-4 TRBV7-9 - CASSDDELTNEKLFF
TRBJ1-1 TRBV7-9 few CASSFRDSITEAFF
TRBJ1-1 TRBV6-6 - CASSYSLADRGAFF
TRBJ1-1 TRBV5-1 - CASSLGPRRETEAFF
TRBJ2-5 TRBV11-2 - CASSFGLQGRGTQYF
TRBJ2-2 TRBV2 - CASSETGQGSTGELFF
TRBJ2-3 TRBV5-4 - CASSLYGGATDTQYF
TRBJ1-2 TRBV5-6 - CASSLHGFFEGYGYTF
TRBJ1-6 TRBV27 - CASKSSGSYNSPLHF
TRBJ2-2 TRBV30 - CACLWAGYGTGELFF
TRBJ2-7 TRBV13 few CASSLRPQQTGIGYEQYF
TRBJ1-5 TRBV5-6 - CASSTAPINQPQHF
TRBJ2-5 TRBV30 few CAWSPPRSGKQETQYF
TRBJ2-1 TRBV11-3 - CASSNPGTGGNEQFF
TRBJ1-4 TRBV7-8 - CASSFGDKTNEKLFF
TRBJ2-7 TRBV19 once CASSPDRNYEQYF
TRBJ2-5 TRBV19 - CASTGLAGGQETQYF
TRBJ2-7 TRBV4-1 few CASSRADTSSYEQYF
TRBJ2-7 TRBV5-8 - CASSLAVRSYEQYF
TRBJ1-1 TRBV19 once CASSIEGLGTEAFF
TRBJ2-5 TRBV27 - CASSRGGPPQETQYF
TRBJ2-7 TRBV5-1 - CASSLGQAPYEQYF
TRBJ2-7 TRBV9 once CASSVVGTGVEQYF
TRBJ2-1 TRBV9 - CASSPGSYNEQFF
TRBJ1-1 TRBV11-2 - CASSRQGRNTEAFF
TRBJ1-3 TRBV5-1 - CASSFVETAAPSGNTIYF
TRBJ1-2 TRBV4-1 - CASSQFTGDYGYTF
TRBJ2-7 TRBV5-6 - CASSLSPYEQYF
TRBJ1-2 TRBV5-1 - CASRERWEPIVRARGYTF